Following are 11 T cell receptor beta chains from one sample sequenced in a study of cytomegalovirus exposure and HLA in healthy donors. The primer mix had 60 Vbeta and 13 Jbeta primers. Generated by immunoSEQ multiplex PCR, the TCRdb table keeps only in-frame clones and is missing some. The sample lists 110,000 or so clones, around 70% occurring once. Sequenced: PBMCs. Every receptor here comes from a man between 40 and 49 years old in good health and CMV-seronegative.

This chain connects TRBV7-8 to TRBJ2-6, with 7 positions matching TRBD1. Germline V gene lookup returns CDR1 SGHVS and CDR2 FQNEAQ. The CDR3 is 18 residues long. J was trimmed by 0 bases and V by 1 base; bases with no gene match: 6. CDR3 coding DNA: TGTGCCAGCAGCTTAGAGGCCAGGGGGTCCTCTGGGGCCAACGTCCTGACTTTC. It is translated as CASSLEARGSSGANVLTF.

The chain links TRBV10-3 to TRBJ2-1; TRBD2 matches at 8 bases. Per germline, CDR1 ENHRY and CDR2 SYGVKD. The junction had 11 bases not matched to a gene; V was cut back by 9 bases and J by 1 base. This CDR3 comprises 16 residues. CDR3 coding DNA: TGTGCCATTGGGCCGGGGGGACTAGGATCCTACAATGAGCAGTTCTTC. It is translated as CAIGPGGLGSYNEQFF.

J is TRBJ2-7 and V is TRBV5-1; 12 bases agree with TRBD2. V dropped 0 bases and J dropped 5; count of bases not matched to a gene: 6. This CDR3 spans 16 amino acids. Germline V lookup: CDR1 SGHRS, CDR2 YFSETQ. CDR3 loop: CASSLASGRAFNEQYF. DNA for the CDR3: TGCGCCAGCAGCTTGGCTAGCGGGAGGGCCTTTAACGAGCAGTACTTC.

The chain couples TRBV7-8 to TRBJ2-1; maybe TRBD2 (5 bases). CDR1 and CDR2 (germline): SGHVS, FQNEAQ. The length of the CDR3 is 14 residues. Trimming removed 3 bases at V and 5 bases at J, with 11 bases between. DNA of the CDR3: TGTGCCAGCAGCTTTTCGGGGTATCACAATGAGCAGTTCTTC. The encoded protein is CASSFSGYHNEQFF.

The sample holds a few counts of this clone. The genes are TRBV19 and TRBJ1-1; D unresolved. The CDR3 has 14 residues. V was pared by 8 bases and J by 0 bases, with 13 bases between. Germline V gene lookup returns CDR1 LNHDA and CDR2 SQIVND (reference sequence). The CDR3 coding sequence is TGTGCCAGTGTCACCCGAGGCCTGAACACTGAAGCTTTCTTT. This codes for CASVTRGLNTEAFF.

The genes are TRBV6-5 and TRBJ1-1; TRBD1 agrees at 9 bases. V dropped 6 bases and J dropped 8; count of bases not matched to a gene: 10. The CDR3 is made up of 14 amino acids. CDR1 is MNHEY, CDR2 SVGAGI, per germline. CDR3 protein: CASRPRQGGVEAFF. The CDR3 nucleotides read TGTGCCAGCAGACCCCGACAGGGGGGGGTCGAAGCTTTCTTT.

This clone showed up just a few times. The CDR3 sequence: CASSLKQGRGTDTQYF. The CDR3 nucleotides read TGTGCCAGCAGCTTAAAGCAGGGGCGCGGCACAGATACGCAGTATTTT. The V call is TRBV7-2, the J call TRBJ2-3; tentative D call: TRBD1 (6 bases). Trimming shortened V by 2 bases and J by 1 base, and 13 bases separated the two germline ends. This CDR3 spans 16 amino acids. Germline V gives CDR1 SGHTA, CDR2 FQGNSA.

V and J are TRBV29-1 and TRBJ1-1; TRBD1 aligns across 9 bases. Germline V CDR1 and CDR2: SQVTM, ANQGSEA. The CDR3 consists of 14 residues. V shed 0 bases, J shed 5 bases, and the junction held 4 bases outside the gene matches. In DNA, the CDR3 is TGCAGCGTTGAAGAAGGACAGGGGAGGACTGAAGCTTTCTTT. Its protein product is CSVEEGQGRTEAFF.

The chain couples TRBV29-1 to TRBJ2-2, with TRBD1 identical over 9 bases. J lost 6 bases, V lost 3 bases, and 2 bases had no gene match. CDR1 is SQVTM, CDR2 ANQGSEA, per germline. This CDR3 spans 13 amino acids. The CDR3 DNA follows: TGCAGCGTTGAGACAGGGGGTCCCGGGGAGCTGTTTTTT. Its translation: CSVETGGPGELFF.

This chain links TRBV19 with TRBJ2-7, with D possibly TRBD2 on 6 matching bases. Germline lookup yields CDR1 LNHDA and CDR2 SQIVND (reference sequence). The CDR3 covers 15 residues. Between the trimmed V and J ends, which lost 3 bases and 3 bases, there was a span of 15 bases. CDR3 sequence (DNA): TGTGCCAGTAGTATCGTTGGAGGGGTGGGCTACGAGCAGTACTTC. Its protein product is CASSIVGGVGYEQYF.

The V and J genes are TRBV7-9 and TRBJ1-2, with TRBD1 identical over 8 bases. CDR3 length: 15 residues. V gave up 5 bases and J gave up 1 base; unmatched junction bases: 6. Germline CDR1 and CDR2: SEHNR and FQNEAQ (reference sequence). This chain's CDR3 is CASSPRTGINYGYTF. CDR3 coding DNA: TGTGCCAGCAGCCCTCGGACAGGGATTAACTATGGCTACACCTTC. Looking up the rest from reference TRBV7-9 and TRBJ1-2 gives the full variable domain: DTGVSQNPRHKITKRGQNVTFRCDPISEHNRLYWYRQTLGQGPEFLTYFQNEAQLEKSRLLSDRFSAERPKGSFSTLEIQRTEQGDSAMYLCASSPRTGINYGYTFGSGTRLTVV.